The rows below give T cell receptor beta chains drawn from one sample of a study of CD8 T cells in Susac syndrome. Each CDR3 protein is one row after TCRdb ran MiXCR on the immunoSEQ multiplex PCR reads. The data hold around 150,000 distinct CDR3 sequences, with 95% observed a single time. The sequenced sample consisted of CD8+ T cells from PBMCs. The origin of the receptors is a human donor with Susac syndrome. Each CDR3 is given with its conserved first and last residue. The D gene is left open where the match is weak.

D	V	J	CDR3
-	TRBV9	TRBJ2-6	CASSAKGMSGANVLTF
-	TRBV24-1	TRBJ2-2	CATSDFLGELFF
TRBD1	TRBV6-1	TRBJ2-3	CASGSEGAIFADTQYF
-	TRBV7-9	TRBJ2-7	CASSRGLGNYEQYF
-	TRBV13	TRBJ2-6	CASSQGPGTRVLTF
-	TRBV4-1	TRBJ1-5	CASSGVGPHPNGNQPQHF
-	TRBV4-1	TRBJ2-3	CASSQRADTQYF
TRBD1	TRBV10-2	TRBJ2-4	CASQGAGGAKNIQYF
-	TRBV19	TRBJ1-5	CASSPARVGNQPQHF
TRBD1	TRBV9	TRBJ2-7	CASSPLGQLEQYF
-	TRBV4-1	TRBJ1-1	CASSQDHQFEAFF
TRBD2	TRBV27	TRBJ2-7	CASSPLGLDYEQYF
-	TRBV2	TRBJ1-5	CASSPRRHRNQPQHF
-	TRBV27	TRBJ2-7	CASSLRGNSYEQYF
TRBD1	TRBV28	TRBJ2-5	CASSQRDSGQETQYF
-	TRBV5-6	TRBJ2-1	CASSSLYGGSGMLVQFF
-	TRBV30	TRBJ2-2	CAWSVLGPGELFF